The clone carrying this T cell receptor (beta chain) is a singleton in its sample. Then a second PCR, running roughly 7 to 11 cycles, was carried out with a sample-barcoded 5' primer and a J-beta primer mix. TCRdb independently ran MiXCR on the 5' RACE reads; one entry per CDR3 protein. The data hold 1 million to 1.2 million distinct CDR3 sequences, with 35% to 40% observed a single time. These data come from a study of blood T cells in healthy people across ages. Healthy Caucasians from Russia aged about 6 to 95 served as donors. The CDR3 runs 15 residues. V lost 8 bases and J lost 1, with 17 bases in between. CDR1 and CDR2 (germline): MNHEY, SVGAGI.

The chain employs TRBV6-5 and TRBJ1-1, with a possible D match to TRBD1 (5 bases). This clonotype was sampled from a man aged 18 to 29 in good health. Sequencing was performed on blood. The CDR3, as DNA: TGTGCCAGCTCCCCAGGGCCGGGAAAGAACACTGAAGCTTTCTTT. It yields the protein CASSPGPGKNTEAFF.